This passage covers 30 T cell receptor beta chains from one sample sequenced in a study of long-term antiretroviral therapy in people with HIV. Sequencing relied on immunoSEQ assay v3.0, run at survey level. Clones were read by immunoSEQ multiplex PCR, and TCRdb kept only the in-frame ones, dropping some. Among about 25,000 clones listed, around 86% were seen once. This material consisted of unsorted PBMCs, taken 1.2 years after starting antiretroviral therapy. Source of these receptors: a man in his fifties with HIV.

The chain joins TRBV2 to TRBJ2-7; TRBD1 matches 10 bases. V was clipped by 6 bases and J by 6 bases; unmatched bases: 2. CDR1 and CDR2 from the germline V gene are SNHLY and FYNNEI. The length of the CDR3 is 12 residues. The CDR3 sequence is CASRGTGVEQYF. DNA of the CDR3: TGTGCCAGCAGGGGGACAGGGGTCGAGCAGTACTTC.

V gene TRBV28 combines with J gene TRBJ1-1; D is uncertain. V shed 3 bases and J shed 0 bases, with 23 bases lying between them. This CDR3 contains 19 residues. CDR1 MDHEN and CDR2 SYDVKM come from the germline V gene. In DNA, the CDR3 is TGTGCCAGCAGTTTGGGTAAACCCCAACTGGCAATAATGAACACTGAAGCTTTCTTT. Translation gives CASSLGKPQLAIMNTEAFF.

The rearrangement uses TRBV2 and TRBJ1-3, with 8 bases aligning to TRBD1. This CDR3 has 16 amino acids. Germline V gene data show CDR1 as SNHLY and CDR2 as FYNNEI. The J segment lost 0 bases and the V segment lost 4 bases, leaving 5 bases of the junction unmatched. The CDR3 protein is CASSGRGRLSGNTIYF. CDR3 bases: TGTGCCAGCAGTGGCAGGGGGCGCCTCTCTGGAAACACCATATATTTT.

This clone was seen just once. V gene TRBV14 combines with J gene TRBJ2-7; 9 nucleotides agree with TRBD2. This CDR3 spans 15 amino acids. The V segment lost 4 bases and the J segment 3 bases; nucleotides outside the gene matches: 7. Germline V lookup: CDR1 SGHDN, CDR2 FVKESK. In DNA, the CDR3 is TGTGCCAGCAGCCCCTTCGCGGGGGGGCACTACGAGCAGTACTTC. It codes for CASSPFAGGHYEQYF. The whole variable domain, remainder taken from reference TRBV14 and TRBJ2-7, is EAGVTQFPSHSVIEKGQTVTLRCDPISGHDNLYWYRRVMGKEIKFLLHFVKESKQDESGMPNNRFLAERTGGTYSTLKVQPAELEDSGVYFCASSPFAGGHYEQYFGPGTRLTVT.

This chain uses TRBV7-9 with TRBJ1-1; D ambiguous. The ends were cut back, 4 bases at V and 6 bases at J, with 12 bases in the middle. The CDR3 spans 13 residues. Germline V gene sequence: CDR1 SEHNR, CDR2 FQNEAQ (reference sequence). The CDR3 sequence is CASSYSLGAEAFF. CDR3 coding DNA: TGTGCCAGCAGCTACAGTCTGGGCGCTGAAGCTTTCTTT.

This rearrangement joins TRBV4-1 to TRBJ1-4, with D hard to call. This CDR3 has 17 amino acids. V lost 1 base to trimming and J lost 3 bases, with 15 bases between them. Germline CDR1 MGHRA, CDR2 YSYEKL. The CDR3 sequence is CASSQAGSLGANEKLFF. The CDR3 nucleotides read TGCGCCAGCAGCCAAGCTGGTTCTTTGGGCGCTAATGAAAAACTGTTTTTT.

J is TRBJ2-7 and V is TRBV5-4; 7 bases match TRBD1. Germline CDR1 SGHNT, CDR2 YYREEE (reference sequence). This CDR3 is built from 15 residues. V gave up 2 bases and J gave up 0 bases; unmatched junction bases: 5. CDR3 in DNA: TGTGCCAGCAGCTTAAGACAGGGCAGCTCCTACGAGCAGTACTTC. Amino acid sequence: CASSLRQGSSYEQYF. The complete variable domain, with remaining parts taken from reference TRBV5-4 and TRBJ2-7, reads ETGVTQSPTHLIKTRGQQVTLRCSSQSGHNTVSWYQQALGQGPQFIFQYYREEENGRGNFPPRFSGLQFPNYSSELNVNALELDDSALYLCASSLRQGSSYEQYFGPGTRLTVT.

J is TRBJ1-1 and V is TRBV11-2; D is undetermined. This CDR3 comprises 15 residues. CDR1 is SGHAT and CDR2 is FQNNGV in the germline V gene. Trimming shortened V by 0 bases and J by 5 bases, and 13 bases separated the two germline ends. The CDR3 spells CASSLEGVRLTEAFF. The CDR3 coding sequence is TGTGCCAGCAGCTTAGAGGGCGTAAGGCTTACTGAAGCTTTCTTT.

The chain couples TRBV27 to TRBJ2-7; 7 bases align to TRBD1. The junction had 3 bases not matched to a gene; V was cut back by 6 bases and J by 4 bases. The CDR3 has 12 amino acids. Germline CDR1 is MNHEY and CDR2 is SMNVEV (reference sequence). The CDR3 bases are TGTGCCAGCAGCCCGACAGGGTACGAGCAGTACTTC. It specifies CASSPTGYEQYF.

The rearrangement links TRBV6-5 to TRBJ1-2, with a possible D match to TRBD1 (6 bases). The length of the CDR3 is 15 residues. Germline V CDR1 and CDR2: MNHEY, SVGAGI. With 0 bases removed from V and 4 bases from J, the gap between germline ends came to 12 bases. The CDR3 coding sequence is TGTGCCAGCAGTTACTCACCGGGGGGCGGCTATGGCTACACCTTC. It translates to CASSYSPGGGYGYTF.

The chain joins TRBV4-3 to TRBJ2-1; the match to TRBD2 covers 8 bases. CDR1 and CDR2 (germline): LGHNA, YSLEER. CDR3 length equals 15 residues. J gave up 7 bases and V 4 bases, and 9 bases lay outside the gene matches. CDR3 DNA sequence: TGCGCCAGCAGCCTTGCCCGGGGGGGCCTAAATGAGCAGTTCTTC. As protein: CASSLARGGLNEQFF.

The CDR3 coding sequence is TGTGCCAGCAGTTTCACCGGGACAGGGAGCTCTGGGGCCAACGTCCTGACTTTC. It yields the protein CASSFTGTGSSGANVLTF. The rearrangement uses TRBV2 and TRBJ2-6; 9 bases line up with TRBD1. The CDR3 loop spans 18 amino acids. Trimming cost V 5 bases and J 0 bases; bases outside gene matches: 8. Germline CDR1 is SNHLY and CDR2 is FYNNEI.

The V call is TRBV14, the J call TRBJ2-3, with 7 bases identical to TRBD1. From germline, CDR1 is SGHDN and CDR2 FVKESK. The V and J ends lost 4 bases and 11 bases, in that order; junction bases with no gene match: 6. The CDR3 runs 12 residues. Here the CDR3 reads CASSRGGQEQYF. Here the CDR3 DNA reads TGTGCCAGCAGCCGAGGGGGCCAGGAGCAGTATTTT.

The chain joins TRBV29-1 to TRBJ1-4, with D tentatively TRBD1 (6 bases). Between the trimmed V and J ends, which lost 7 bases and 3 bases, there was a span of 12 bases. The CDR3 loop spans 13 amino acids. Germline CDR1 and CDR2: SQVTM and ANQGSEA. The CDR3 protein is CSARGGSNEKLFF. The CDR3 coding sequence is TGCAGCGCCCGAGGGGGGTCTAATGAAAAACTGTTTTTT. The complete variable domain, with remaining parts taken from reference TRBV29-1 and TRBJ1-4, reads SAVISQKPSRDICQRGTSLTIQCQVDSQVTMMFWYRQQPGQSLTLIATANQGSEATYESGFVIDKFPISRPNLTFSTLTVSNMSPEDSSIYLCSARGGSNEKLFFGSGTQLSVL.

The chain links TRBV21-1 to TRBJ2-3; no check of the table's D call, TRBD2, against the DNA was made. TRBV21-1 is tagged as a pseudogene. CDR3 length equals 16 residues. The CDR3 sequence is CASSKVKRGATDTQYF. As DNA, the CDR3 is TGTGCCAGCAGCAAAGTAAAGCGGGGGGCCACAGATACGCAGTATTTT.

The chain employs TRBV19 and TRBJ2-3; D is ambiguous. V was shortened by 6 bases and J by 0 bases, with 10 bases between the two germline ends. This CDR3 comprises 14 residues. Germline assignment: CDR1 LNHDA and CDR2 SQIVND (reference sequence). For the CDR3, the DNA is TGTGCCAGTAGGCAGACATATAGCACAGATACGCAGTATTTT. Its protein is CASRQTYSTDTQYF.

This clone was seen only once. V is TRBV5-6 and J is TRBJ2-3; no firm D call. Germline V lookup: CDR1 SGHDT, CDR2 YYEEEE. The CDR3 extends over 14 amino acids. Between the trimmed V and J ends, which lost 0 bases and 2 bases, there was a span of 7 bases. The CDR3 reads CASSLDSNTDTQYF. The CDR3 DNA is TGTGCCAGCAGCTTGGACAGTAACACAGATACGCAGTATTTT.

The V call is TRBV15, the J call TRBJ2-1; tentative D call: TRBD1 (6 bases). The V gene's germline CDR1 is LNHNV and CDR2 YYDKDF (reference sequence). The CDR3 spans 16 residues. Deletions cut 1 base from V and 5 bases from J, with 15 bases between. The CDR3 reads CATSRGWAGVNNEQFF. The CDR3 bases are TGTGCCACCAGCAGAGGGTGGGCAGGGGTTAACAATGAGCAGTTCTTC.

This clone was seen a few times. The chain couples TRBV6-5 to TRBJ1-2; 8 bases are a match to TRBD1. The CDR3 loop spans 13 amino acids. From germline, CDR1 is MNHEY and CDR2 SVGAGI. V shed 4 bases and J 4 bases; nucleotides not matched to a gene: 2. CDR3 loop: CASSFGQGYGYTF. CDR3 nucleotides: TGTGCCAGCAGTTTCGGACAGGGCTATGGCTACACCTTC.

The rearrangement uses TRBV19 and TRBJ2-7; 8 bases line up with TRBD1. The germline V gene has CDR1 LNHDA and CDR2 SQIVND (reference sequence). The trim removed 6 bases at V and 5 bases at J, leaving 12 bases unmatched. There are 15 residues in the CDR3. CDR3 protein: CASSLRDRPPHEQYF. As DNA, the CDR3 is TGTGCCAGTAGCCTCCGGGACAGGCCCCCCCACGAGCAGTACTTC.

The chain combines TRBV2 with TRBJ1-1, with D possibly being TRBD1 (5 bases). The germline gives CDR1 SNHLY, CDR2 FYNNEI. The V and J ends lost 7 bases and 5 bases respectively, with 14 bases between them. This CDR3 spans 13 amino acids. The CDR3 DNA is TGTGCCAGCAATAAGGGGATGGGGACTGAAGCTTTCTTT. Translating it yields CASNKGMGTEAFF. The variable domain in full, with the rest retrieved from reference TRBV2 and TRBJ1-1, is EPEVTQTPSHQVTQMGQEVILRCVPISNHLYFYWYRQILGQKVEFLVSFYNNEISEKSEIFDDQFSVERPDGSNFTLKIRSTKLEDSAMYFCASNKGMGTEAFFGQGTRLTVV.

The rearrangement joins TRBV5-1 to TRBJ2-3; 7 bases align to TRBD1. V gave up 0 bases and J gave up 6 bases; unmatched junction bases: 4. The CDR3 contains 14 residues. Germline V gives CDR1 SGHRS, CDR2 YFSETQ. The CDR3: CASSLDRGTDTQYF. The DNA of the CDR3 is TGCGCCAGCAGCTTGGACAGGGGTACTGATACGCAGTATTTT.

Regarding this clone: Mismatch with germline at one junction end may stem from a read error. This chain joins TRBV10-2 and TRBJ2-5; no firm D call. The DNA end is a closer match to TRBJ2-7, so the J assignment may be wrong. Germline V gene data show CDR1 as WSHSY and CDR2 as SAAADI. There are 13 residues in the CDR3. This CDR3 reads CASREWQTYEQYF. DNA for the CDR3: TGCGCCAGCAGGGAGTGGCAGACCTACGAGCAGTACTTC.

The V and J genes are TRBV7-2 and TRBJ1-6; D unresolved. CDR1 and CDR2 from the germline V gene are SGHTA and FQGNSA. Trimming took 1 base from V and 2 from J, leaving 12 bases between them. The CDR3 contains 17 residues. The CDR3 nucleotides read TGTGCCAGCAGCTTAGACGGGAACCACCCCTATAATTCACCCCTCCACTTT. Translating gives CASSLDGNHPYNSPLHF.

The gene calls are TRBV10-2 and TRBJ1-1; TRBD1 matches at 7 bases. The V gene's germline CDR1 is WSHSY and CDR2 SAAADI. The V gene end was trimmed by 8 bases and the J gene end by 3 bases; junction bases not matched to a gene: 6. The CDR3 is 13 amino acids. CDR3 protein: CASGDRSDTEAFF. The CDR3 nucleotides read TGCGCCAGCGGGGACAGATCGGACACTGAAGCTTTCTTT.

The V gene is TRBV7-9, the J gene TRBJ2-7; a possible D gene is TRBD2 (7 bases). The CDR3 consists of 16 residues. Trimming cost V 2 bases and J 3 bases, with 17 bases left between them. Per the germline V gene, CDR1 is SEHNR and CDR2 is FQNEAQ (reference sequence). DNA of the CDR3: TGTGCCAGCAGCTTACCCCTACAGGGAGGGGGCTACGAGCAGTACTTC. It translates to CASSLPLQGGGYEQYF.

The gene calls are TRBV6-1 and TRBJ1-4; D is undetermined. Germline-derived CDR1 and CDR2 are MNHNS and SASEGT. V lost 4 bases, J lost 0 bases, and 9 bases lay in between. This CDR3 comprises 15 residues. The CDR3, as DNA: TGTGCCAGCAGTGCCATTGTCACAACTAATGAAAAACTGTTTTTT. Amino acids: CASSAIVTTNEKLFF.

This chain links TRBV6-6 with TRBJ2-7, with TRBD1 matching over 7 bases. The CDR3 runs to 13 residues. Germline V CDR1 and CDR2: MNHNY, SVGAGI (reference sequence). With 7 bases clipped from V and 5 bases from J, the junction kept 8 bases outside the gene matches. The CDR3: CASTGSTGNEQYF. CDR3 in DNA: TGTGCCAGCACCGGATCGACAGGGAACGAGCAGTACTTC.

This chain uses TRBV6-1 with TRBJ1-4; TRBD1 aligns across 11 bases. The CDR3 is 15 amino acids. The germline gives CDR1 MNHNS, CDR2 SASEGT. The V segment lost 1 base and the J segment 7 bases; nucleotides outside the gene matches: 2. The chain's CDR3 is CASSEEGQGAEKLFF. CDR3 in DNA: TGTGCCAGCAGTGAAGAAGGACAGGGGGCTGAAAAACTGTTTTTT.

The chain has TRBV2 and TRBJ2-7; the match to TRBD1 covers 8 bases. Germline V CDR1 and CDR2: SNHLY, FYNNEI. V shed 2 bases, J shed 1 base, and the junction held 10 bases outside the gene matches. This CDR3 is built from 17 residues. The CDR3 sequence is CASSEFGGRGRSYEQYF. As DNA, the CDR3 is TGTGCCAGCAGTGAATTTGGTGGCAGGGGGCGATCCTACGAGCAGTACTTC.